A selection of T cell receptor beta chains follows, all from one sample in a study of T cell repertoires in cytomegalovirus infection. TCRdb re-analysed the reads in MiXCR, keeping a single row per CDR3 protein. In the table there are some 800,000 distinct CDR3 sequences, 30% to 35% of which are singletons. These TCRs' antigens remain unknown. The sample consisted of cultured CD8+ T cells from PBMCs, taken from culture after CMV antigen stimulation. These receptors were collected from a human donor in good health (CMV status not recorded). Some clones in this sample may be carry-over from other donors' samples. Both conserved end residues are part of each CDR3. D genes are given only for firm matches. Only some rows state a clone size, as once, few, many or a class for expanded clones.

v_gene: TRBV24-1
abundance: .
d_gene: .
j_gene: TRBJ2-5
CDR3aa: CATREGGGETQYF
CDR3nt: TGTGCCACCAGAGAGGGGGGTGGAGAGACCCAGTACTTC

v_gene: TRBV4-3
abundance: once
d_gene: TRBD2
j_gene: TRBJ2-3
CDR3aa: CASSQERASGGSDTQYF
CDR3nt: TGCGCCAGCAGCCAAGAGCGGGCCAGCGGGGGTTCAGATACGCAGTATTTT

v_gene: TRBV20-1
abundance: .
d_gene: TRBD1
j_gene: TRBJ2-7
CDR3aa: CSARKGQSFSYEQYF
CDR3nt: TGCAGTGCTAGGAAGGGACAGTCTTTCTCCTACGAGCAGTACTTC

v_gene: TRBV27
abundance: few
d_gene: .
j_gene: TRBJ1-2
CDR3aa: CASSSPSGYTF
CDR3nt: TGTGCCAGCAGTTCCCCTAGTGGCTACACCTTC

v_gene: TRBV6-2/TRBV6-3
abundance: .
d_gene: TRBD1
j_gene: TRBJ1-2
CDR3aa: CASSYSRDRGNYGYTF
CDR3nt: TGTGCCAGCAGTTACTCTCGGGACAGGGGAAACTATGGCTACACCTTC

v_gene: TRBV4-1
abundance: .
d_gene: TRBD1
j_gene: TRBJ2-5
CDR3aa: CASSQGIIGQGAQETQYF
CDR3nt: TGCGCCAGCAGCCAAGGTATCATTGGACAGGGGGCCCAAGAGACCCAGTACTTC

v_gene: TRBV4-3
abundance: .
d_gene: .
j_gene: TRBJ2-1
CDR3aa: CASSQERDEQGFEQFF
CDR3nt: TGCGCCAGCAGCCAAGAGAGGGATGAACAGGGCTTCGAGCAGTTCTTC

v_gene: TRBV27
abundance: .
d_gene: TRBD1
j_gene: TRBJ1-6
CDR3aa: CASSLSRTGAPLHF
CDR3nt: TGTGCCAGCAGTTTATCTAGGACAGGGGCGCCCCTCCACTTT

v_gene: TRBV7-9
abundance: many
d_gene: TRBD1
j_gene: TRBJ1-1
CDR3aa: CASSSTGDWTTEAFF
CDR3nt: TGTGCCAGCAGCTCGACAGGGGACTGGACCACTGAAGCTTTCTTT

v_gene: TRBV9
abundance: few
d_gene: .
j_gene: TRBJ2-7
CDR3aa: CASSVGQDTTYEQYF
CDR3nt: TGTGCCAGCAGCGTAGGACAGGACACCACCTACGAGCAGTACTTC

v_gene: TRBV6-2/TRBV6-3
abundance: few
d_gene: .
j_gene: TRBJ1-1
CDR3aa: CASSYWWTEKMNTEAFF
CDR3nt: TGTGCCAGCAGTTACTGGTGGACAGAAAAAATGAACACTGAAGCTTTCTTT

v_gene: TRBV2
abundance: few
d_gene: .
j_gene: TRBJ1-4
CDR3aa: CASLGGEPMKRLFF
CDR3nt: TGTGCCAGCCTGGGTGGTGAACCTATGAAAAGACTGTTTTTT

v_gene: TRBV5-4
abundance: few
d_gene: .
j_gene: TRBJ1-1
CDR3aa: CASSLGQSRYENTEAFF
CDR3nt: TGTGCCAGCAGCTTGGGACAGAGCCGCTATGAGAACACTGAAGCTTTCTTT

v_gene: TRBV2
abundance: once
d_gene: .
j_gene: TRBJ1-1
CDR3aa: CASTTSEAFF
CDR3nt: TGTGCCAGCACCACAAGTGAAGCTTTCTTT

v_gene: TRBV9
abundance: .
d_gene: .
j_gene: TRBJ2-3
CDR3aa: CASSVRGTPTDTQYF
CDR3nt: TGTGCCAGCAGCGTACGCGGGACTCCCACAGATACGCAGTATTTT

v_gene: TRBV12-3/TRBV12-4
abundance: few
d_gene: .
j_gene: TRBJ1-1
CDR3aa: CASTRGTYEAFF
CDR3nt: TGTGCCAGCACCAGAGGGACGTATGAAGCTTTCTTT

v_gene: TRBV5-5
abundance: .
d_gene: .
j_gene: TRBJ1-5
CDR3aa: CASSAYLNQPQHF
CDR3nt: TGTGCCAGCAGCGCGTACCTTAATCAGCCCCAGCATTTT

v_gene: TRBV27
abundance: many
d_gene: TRBD1
j_gene: TRBJ1-1
CDR3aa: CASSPYRGNTEAFF
CDR3nt: TGTGCCAGCAGTCCCTACAGGGGTAACACTGAAGCTTTCTTT

v_gene: TRBV4-3
abundance: .
d_gene: TRBD2
j_gene: TRBJ2-5
CDR3aa: CASSQTSGEPWTQYF
CDR3nt: TGCGCCAGCAGCCAAACTAGCGGGGAGCCATGGACCCAGTACTTC

v_gene: TRBV7-8
abundance: few
d_gene: TRBD2
j_gene: TRBJ2-1
CDR3aa: CASSLGRGFNEQFF
CDR3nt: TGTGCCAGCAGCTTGGGGCGGGGGTTTAATGAGCAGTTCTTC

v_gene: TRBV10-2
abundance: .
d_gene: .
j_gene: TRBJ1-5
CDR3aa: CASSAALRGPQHF
CDR3nt: TGCGCCAGCAGTGCGGCTCTAAGGGGGCCCCAGCATTTT

v_gene: TRBV15
abundance: few
d_gene: TRBD1
j_gene: TRBJ2-2
CDR3aa: CATSPRTGDGELFF
CDR3nt: TGTGCCACCAGCCCACGGACAGGCGACGGGGAGCTGTTTTTT

v_gene: TRBV5-5
abundance: few
d_gene: .
j_gene: TRBJ2-1
CDR3aa: CASSPDGGSYNEQFF
CDR3nt: TGTGCCAGCAGCCCGGACGGGGGCTCCTACAATGAGCAGTTCTTC

v_gene: TRBV7-2
abundance: many
d_gene: .
j_gene: TRBJ2-1
CDR3aa: CASSFFNRDSYNEQFF
CDR3nt: TGTGCCAGCAGCTTCTTCAACAGGGACTCCTACAATGAGCAGTTCTTC